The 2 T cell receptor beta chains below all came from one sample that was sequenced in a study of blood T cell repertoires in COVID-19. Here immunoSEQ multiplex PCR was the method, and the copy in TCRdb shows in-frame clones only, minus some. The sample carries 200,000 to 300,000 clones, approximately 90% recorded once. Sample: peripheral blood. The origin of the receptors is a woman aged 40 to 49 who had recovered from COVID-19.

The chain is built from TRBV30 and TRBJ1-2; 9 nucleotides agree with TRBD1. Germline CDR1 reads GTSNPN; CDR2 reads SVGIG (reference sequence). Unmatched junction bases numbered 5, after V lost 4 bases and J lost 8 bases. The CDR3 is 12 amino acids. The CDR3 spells CAWTTGGGGYTF. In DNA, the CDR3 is TGTGCCTGGACCACAGGGGGCGGAGGCTACACCTTC.

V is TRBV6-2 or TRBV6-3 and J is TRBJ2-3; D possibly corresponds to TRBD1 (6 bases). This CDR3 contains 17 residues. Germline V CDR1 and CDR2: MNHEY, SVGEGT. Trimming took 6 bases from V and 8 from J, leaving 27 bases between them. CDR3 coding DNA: TGTGCCAGCAGCTCGAGCCGACCGACAGGCGCACAAGGTACGCAGTATTTT. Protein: CASSSSRPTGAQGTQYF.